This is a list of T cell receptor beta chains from one sample in a study of T cell repertoires in cytomegalovirus infection. MiXCR, applied by TCRdb to the reads, yields one record per CDR3 protein. The table records about 330,000 distinct CDR3 sequences, around 9.5% of them present only once. Sequences were obtained from PBMCs. The source of these receptors is a human donor in good health (CMV status not recorded). Some clones in this sample may be carry-over from other donors' samples. Both conserved end residues are part of each CDR3. The D gene is left open where the match is weak. Size tells how often a clone was seen (once, few, many) or the class of an expanded clone, and some rows leave it out.

V gene	D gene	clone size	J gene	CDR3 DNA	CDR3 protein
TRBV6-2/TRBV6-3	-	-	TRBJ2-7	TGTGCCAGCAGTAGCGGATGGGGTTACGAGCAGTACTTC	CASSSGWGYEQYF
TRBV28	-	-	TRBJ1-5	TGTGCCAGCAGTTTCCCCGGGACACCTATTTCTAGCAATCAGCCCCAGCATTTT	CASSFPGTPISSNQPQHF
TRBV20-1	-	few	TRBJ2-3	TGCAGTGCTATACACGGCGGAGCAAGCACAGATACGCAGTATTTT	CSAIHGGASTDTQYF
TRBV12-3/TRBV12-4	-	many	TRBJ1-5	TGTGCCAGCAGCCCAACGGGAGGTAACAATCAGCCCCAGCATTTT	CASSPTGGNNQPQHF
TRBV5-5	-	many	TRBJ2-7	TGTGCCAGCAGCTTAACAAGCCGATTAAGCGGCGAGCAGTACTTC	CASSLTSRLSGEQYF
TRBV7-2	TRBD2	few	TRBJ2-1	TGTGCCAGCAGCTTACGGGTTAGGCTAGCGGGGGGGTTGAACAATGAGCAGTTCTTC	CASSLRVRLAGGLNNEQFF
TRBV29-1	-	few	TRBJ1-2	TGCAGCGTTGAGGGGGGAGACTATGGCTACACCTTC	CSVEGGDYGYTF
TRBV7-8	-	many	TRBJ2-3	TGTGCCAGCAGCTTGCCCTTGCTCGCGTCAGATACGCAGTATTTT	CASSLPLLASDTQYF
TRBV7-2	-	-	TRBJ2-1	TGTGCCAGCTTGGTCAAGGGGGGGAATGAGCAGTTCTTC	CASLVKGGNEQFF
TRBV19	-	few	TRBJ2-1	TGTGCCAGTACCTCCTACAATGAGCAGTTCTTC	CASTSYNEQFF
TRBV7-6	-	many	TRBJ1-1	TGTGCCAGCAGCTTATACGGGAACACTGAAGCTTTCTTT	CASSLYGNTEAFF
TRBV7-2	-	few	TRBJ2-7	TGTGCCAGCAGCTTTAGATACTACGAGCAGTACTTC	CASSFRYYEQYF
TRBV7-2	-	many	TRBJ2-7	TGTGCCAGCAGCTGGAACCCAAGCTCCTACGAGCAGTACTTC	CASSWNPSSYEQYF
TRBV9	-	-	TRBJ2-1	TGTGCCAGCAGCCCTCGGGGCTCTAGCATCGGTGAGCAGTTCTTC	CASSPRGSSIGEQFF
TRBV12-3/TRBV12-4	TRBD1	few	TRBJ1-1	TGTGCCAGCAACCTCCGGGACAGGGCGACTGAAGCTTTCTTT	CASNLRDRATEAFF
TRBV20-1	TRBD2	-	TRBJ2-1	TGCAGTGCTAGAGTGGGCGGGAGGGCCACTTACAATGAGCAGTTCTTC	CSARVGGRATYNEQFF
TRBV14	-	few	TRBJ2-1	TGTGCCAGCAGCCAATGGTCCCCCATTGGGAATGAGCAGTTCTTC	CASSQWSPIGNEQFF
TRBV7-3	-	many	TRBJ1-1	TGTGCCAGCAGTACAACAGGGTTCAACACTGAAGCTTTCTTT	CASSTTGFNTEAFF
TRBV6-5	-	-	TRBJ1-1	TGTGCCAGCAGTTACGGGCCCGGCACTGAAGCTTTCTTT	CASSYGPGTEAFF
TRBV5-1	TRBD1	-	TRBJ1-5	TGCGCCAGCAGCGCAGGGGGCGAGGTGGGACCCCAGCATTTT	CASSAGGEVGPQHF
TRBV7-2	TRBD2	many	TRBJ2-7	TGTGCCAGCAGTCGACTAGCGGGGGACTACGAGCAGTACTTC	CASSRLAGDYEQYF
TRBV12-3/TRBV12-4	-	-	TRBJ1-5	TGTGCCAGCACCCCGGCTGGCCCCAATTCGCCCCAGCATTTT	CASTPAGPNSPQHF
TRBV20-1	TRBD2	-	TRBJ2-4	TGCAGTGCTAAGGGGACTAGCGGGGGACGTGGAAACATTCAGTACTTC	CSAKGTSGGRGNIQYF
TRBV7-2	-	many	TRBJ1-6	TGTGCCAGCAGCTTCGGGGGATTATCCCTCCACTTT	CASSFGGLSLHF
TRBV7-8	-	many	TRBJ2-5	TGTGCCAGCAGCCCTGGACAGCTACAAGAGACCCAGTACTTC	CASSPGQLQETQYF
TRBV6-2/TRBV6-3	TRBD2	-	TRBJ2-1	TGTGCCAGCAGAGGGACTAGCGGGAGCAATGAGCAGTTCTTC	CASRGTSGSNEQFF
TRBV11-2	-	many	TRBJ2-1	TGTGCCAGCAGCCCCCTTAGATTGTCCTACAATGAGCAGTTCTTC	CASSPLRLSYNEQFF
TRBV10-3	-	many	TRBJ2-3	TGTGCCATCCGCCGGGACCTCACAGATACGCAGTATTTT	CAIRRDLTDTQYF
TRBV19	-	few	TRBJ1-1	TGTGCCAGTAACGAGGCAGGGTTCACTGAAGCTTTCTTT	CASNEAGFTEAFF
TRBV7-3	TRBD2	-	TRBJ2-7	TGTGCCAGCAGCCGAGCAATAGCGGGGGGGGTCGATTACTTC	CASSRAIAGGVDYF
TRBV27	TRBD1	-	TRBJ1-2	TGTGCCAGCAGTACGGGGACAGGGCGTAACTATGGCTACACCTTC	CASSTGTGRNYGYTF
TRBV28	TRBD1	many	TRBJ2-1	TGTGCCAGCAGTTTACACAGGGGCTACAATGAGCAGTTCTTC	CASSLHRGYNEQFF
TRBV28	-	few	TRBJ2-1	TGTGCCAGCATGGGTTACAATGAGCAGTTCTTC	CASMGYNEQFF
TRBV6-6	TRBD2	few	TRBJ2-7	TGTGCCAGCAGGAAAAGCGGGGCAACCTCCTACGAGCAGTACTTC	CASRKSGATSYEQYF
TRBV7-9	TRBD1	many	TRBJ2-6	TGTGCCAGCACCCCGGGACAGATCTCAACTGGGGCCAACGTCCTGACTTTC	CASTPGQISTGANVLTF
TRBV20-1	TRBD2	few	TRBJ2-3	TGCAGTGCTAGTCGGCGGGAGCAAGTAGATACGCAGTATTTT	CSASRREQVDTQYF
TRBV28	-	-	TRBJ1-1	TGTGCCAGCAGCCCCAGGGCTAAGGCGGGGGCGGTAGCTTTCTTT	CASSPRAKAGAVAFF
TRBV6-6	-	-	TRBJ1-3	TGTGCCAGCAGTTACTCGATCGCAGAAAACACCATATATTTT	CASSYSIAENTIYF
TRBV5-3	-	few	TRBJ2-3	TGTGCCAGAAGCTTGGCCGGTGGAGGGGAGGTAGGAGATACGCAGTATTTT	CARSLAGGGEVGDTQYF
TRBV5-1	-	-	TRBJ2-7	TGCGCCAGCACCTGGGGACCTAACTACGAGCAGTACTTC	CASTWGPNYEQYF
TRBV7-2	TRBD1	few	TRBJ2-7	TGTGCCAGCAGCGGACAGGGGCCGGGTACGAGGGGGATTTACGAGCAGTACTTC	CASSGQGPGTRGIYEQYF
TRBV7-9	-	many	TRBJ2-2	TGTGCCAGCAGCTCTAGTCTGAACACCGGGGAGCTGTTTTTT	CASSSSLNTGELFF